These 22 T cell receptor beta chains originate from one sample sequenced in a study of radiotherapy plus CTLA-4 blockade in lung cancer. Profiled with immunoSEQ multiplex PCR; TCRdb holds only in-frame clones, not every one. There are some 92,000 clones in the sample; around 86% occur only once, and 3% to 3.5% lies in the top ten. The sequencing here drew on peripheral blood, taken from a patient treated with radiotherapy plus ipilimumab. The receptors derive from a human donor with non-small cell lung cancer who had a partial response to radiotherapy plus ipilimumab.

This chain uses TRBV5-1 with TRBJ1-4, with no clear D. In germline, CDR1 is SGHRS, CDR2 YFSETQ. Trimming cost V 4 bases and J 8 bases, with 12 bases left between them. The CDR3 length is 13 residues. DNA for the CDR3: TGCGCCAGCAGCCGAGCAGGTGGCGAAAAACTGTTTTTT. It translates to CASSRAGGEKLFF.

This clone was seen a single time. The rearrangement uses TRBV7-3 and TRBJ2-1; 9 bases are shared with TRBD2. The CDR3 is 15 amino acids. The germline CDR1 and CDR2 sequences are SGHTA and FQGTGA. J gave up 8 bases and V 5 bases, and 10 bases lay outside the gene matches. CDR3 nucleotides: TGTGCCAGCAGCCCGACAGCGGGAGGTAACGATGAGCAGTTCTTC. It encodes CASSPTAGGNDEQFF.

CDR3 in amino acids: CASSEGRGSNQPQHF. The CDR3 coding sequence is TGTGCCAGCAGTGAGGGCAGGGGAAGCAATCAGCCCCAGCATTTT. V is TRBV6-1 and J is TRBJ1-5; TRBD1 might be the D (6 bases). V was clipped by 3 bases and J by 1 base, with 10 bases between them. Germline assignment: CDR1 MNHNS and CDR2 SASEGT. There are 15 residues in the CDR3.

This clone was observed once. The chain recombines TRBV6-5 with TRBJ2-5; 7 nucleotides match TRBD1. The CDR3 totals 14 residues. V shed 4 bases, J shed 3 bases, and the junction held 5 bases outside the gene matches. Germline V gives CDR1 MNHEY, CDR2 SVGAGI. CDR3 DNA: TGTGCCAGCAGTTCCTCCGGGACAGAAGAGACCCAGTACTTC. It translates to CASSSSGTEETQYF.

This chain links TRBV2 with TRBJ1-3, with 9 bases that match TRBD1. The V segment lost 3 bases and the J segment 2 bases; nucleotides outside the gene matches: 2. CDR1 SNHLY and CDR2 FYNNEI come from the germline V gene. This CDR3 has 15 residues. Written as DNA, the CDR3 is TGTGCCAGCAGTGACGGGACAGGGACTGGAAACACCATATATTTT. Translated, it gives CASSDGTGTGNTIYF.

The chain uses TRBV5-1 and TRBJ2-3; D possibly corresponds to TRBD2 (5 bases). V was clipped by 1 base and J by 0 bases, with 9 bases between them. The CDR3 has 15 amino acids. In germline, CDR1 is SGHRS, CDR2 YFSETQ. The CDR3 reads CASSLFRTSTDTQYF. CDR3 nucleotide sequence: TGCGCCAGCAGCTTGTTCCGGACTAGCACAGATACGCAGTATTTT.

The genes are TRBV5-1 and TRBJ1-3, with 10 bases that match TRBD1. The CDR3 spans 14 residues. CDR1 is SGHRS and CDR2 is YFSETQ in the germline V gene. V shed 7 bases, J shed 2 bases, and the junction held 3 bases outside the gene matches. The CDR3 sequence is CASSGTGAGNTIYF. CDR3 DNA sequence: TGCGCCAGCTCCGGGACAGGGGCTGGAAACACCATATATTTT.

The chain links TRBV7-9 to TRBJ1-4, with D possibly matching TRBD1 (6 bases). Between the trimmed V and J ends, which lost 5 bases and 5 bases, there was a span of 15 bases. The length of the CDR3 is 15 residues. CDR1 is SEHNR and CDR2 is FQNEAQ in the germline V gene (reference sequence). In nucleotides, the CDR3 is TGTGCCAGCAGCGCCGGGACACTAGGGAATGAAAAACTGTTTTTT. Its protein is CASSAGTLGNEKLFF.

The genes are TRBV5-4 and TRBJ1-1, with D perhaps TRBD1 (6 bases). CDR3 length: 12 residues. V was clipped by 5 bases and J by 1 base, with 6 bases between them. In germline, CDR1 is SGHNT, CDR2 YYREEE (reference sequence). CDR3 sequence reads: CASRGANTEAFF. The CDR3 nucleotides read TGTGCCAGCAGGGGGGCGAACACTGAAGCTTTCTTT.

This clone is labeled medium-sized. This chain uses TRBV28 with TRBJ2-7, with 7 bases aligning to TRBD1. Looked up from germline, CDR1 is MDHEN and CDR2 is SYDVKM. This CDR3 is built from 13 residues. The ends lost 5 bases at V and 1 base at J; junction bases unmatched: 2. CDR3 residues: CASSRDSSYEQYF. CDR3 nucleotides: TGTGCCAGCAGTCGGGACAGTTCCTACGAGCAGTACTTC.

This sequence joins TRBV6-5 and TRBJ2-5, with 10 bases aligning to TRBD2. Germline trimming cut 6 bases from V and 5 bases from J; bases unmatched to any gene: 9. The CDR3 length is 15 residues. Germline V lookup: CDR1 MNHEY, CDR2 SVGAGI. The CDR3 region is CASRPVDSGGETQYF. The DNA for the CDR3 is TGTGCCAGCAGGCCCGTTGATAGCGGGGGGGAGACCCAGTACTTC.

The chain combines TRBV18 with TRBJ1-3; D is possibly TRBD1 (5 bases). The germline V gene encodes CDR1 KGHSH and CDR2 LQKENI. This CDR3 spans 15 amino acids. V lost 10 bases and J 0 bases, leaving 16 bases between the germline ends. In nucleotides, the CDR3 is TGTGCCACCACCCCTGGGGCGAACTCTGGAAACACCATATATTTT. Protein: CATTPGANSGNTIYF.

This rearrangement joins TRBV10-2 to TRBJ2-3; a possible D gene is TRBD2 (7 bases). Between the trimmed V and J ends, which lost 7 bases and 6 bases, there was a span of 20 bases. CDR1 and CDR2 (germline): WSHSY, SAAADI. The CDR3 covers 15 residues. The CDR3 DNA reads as TGCGCCAGCACCCCTAGGGGGGGCCCGACCGATACGCAGTATTTT. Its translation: CASTPRGGPTDTQYF.

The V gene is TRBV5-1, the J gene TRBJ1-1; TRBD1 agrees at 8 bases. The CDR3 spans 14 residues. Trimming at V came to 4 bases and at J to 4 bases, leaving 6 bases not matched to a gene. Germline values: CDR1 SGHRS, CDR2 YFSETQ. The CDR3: CASSPQGGSTEAFF. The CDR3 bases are TGCGCCAGCAGCCCACAGGGGGGGAGCACTGAAGCTTTCTTT.

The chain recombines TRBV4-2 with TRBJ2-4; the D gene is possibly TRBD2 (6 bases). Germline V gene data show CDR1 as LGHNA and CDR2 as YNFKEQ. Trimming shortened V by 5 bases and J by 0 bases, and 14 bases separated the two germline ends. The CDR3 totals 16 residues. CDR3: CASSSRLGGAKNIQYF. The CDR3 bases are TGTGCCAGCAGCTCCCGACTGGGGGGAGCCAAAAACATTCAGTACTTC.

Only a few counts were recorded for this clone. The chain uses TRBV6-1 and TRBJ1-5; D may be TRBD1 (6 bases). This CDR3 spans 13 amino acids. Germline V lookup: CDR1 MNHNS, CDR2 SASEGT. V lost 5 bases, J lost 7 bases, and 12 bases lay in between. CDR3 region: CASSTDRFQPQHF. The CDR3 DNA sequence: TGTGCCAGCAGTACCGACAGGTTCCAGCCCCAGCATTTT.

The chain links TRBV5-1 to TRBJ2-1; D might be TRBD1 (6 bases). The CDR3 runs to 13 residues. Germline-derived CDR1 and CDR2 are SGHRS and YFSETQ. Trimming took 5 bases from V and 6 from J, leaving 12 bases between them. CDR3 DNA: TGCGCCAGCAGATCCCAACAGGGCAATGAGCAGTTCTTC. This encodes CASRSQQGNEQFF.

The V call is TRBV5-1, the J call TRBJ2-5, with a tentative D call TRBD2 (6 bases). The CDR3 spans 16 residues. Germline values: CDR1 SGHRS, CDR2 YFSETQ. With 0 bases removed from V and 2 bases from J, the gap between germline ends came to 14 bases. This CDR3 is CASSLVGSGGQETQYF. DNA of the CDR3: TGCGCCAGCAGCTTGGTAGGTAGCGGAGGACAAGAGACCCAGTACTTC.

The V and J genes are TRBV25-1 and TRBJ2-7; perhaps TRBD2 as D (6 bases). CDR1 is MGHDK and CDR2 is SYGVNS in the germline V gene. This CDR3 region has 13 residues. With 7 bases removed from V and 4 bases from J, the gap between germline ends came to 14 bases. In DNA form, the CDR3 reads TGTGCCAGCACCGGAAGGCGGGAATACGAGCAGTACTTC. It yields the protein CASTGRREYEQYF.

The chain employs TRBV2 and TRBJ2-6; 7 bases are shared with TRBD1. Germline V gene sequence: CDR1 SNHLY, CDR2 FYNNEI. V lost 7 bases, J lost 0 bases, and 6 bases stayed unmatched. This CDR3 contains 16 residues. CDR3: CASTRDRNSGANVLTF. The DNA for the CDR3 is TGTGCCAGCACCCGGGACAGAAACTCTGGGGCCAACGTCCTGACTTTC.

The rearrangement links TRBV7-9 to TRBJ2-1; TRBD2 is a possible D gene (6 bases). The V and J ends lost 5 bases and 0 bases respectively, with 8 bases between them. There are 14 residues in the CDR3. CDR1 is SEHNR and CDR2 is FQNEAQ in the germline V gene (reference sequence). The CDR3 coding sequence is TGTGCCAGCAGCCCCGGGGGCTCCTACAATGAGCAGTTCTTC. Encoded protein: CASSPGGSYNEQFF.

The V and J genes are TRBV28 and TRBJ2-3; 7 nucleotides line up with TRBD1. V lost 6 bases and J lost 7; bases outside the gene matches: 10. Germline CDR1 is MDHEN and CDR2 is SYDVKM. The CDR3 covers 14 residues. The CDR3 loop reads CASRRGGAQNTQYF. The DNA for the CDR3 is TGTGCCAGCAGGAGAGGGGGCGCCCAGAATACGCAGTATTTT. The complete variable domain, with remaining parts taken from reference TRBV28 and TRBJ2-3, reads DVKVTQSSRYLVKRTGEKVFLECVQDMDHENMFWYRQDPGLGLRLIYFSYDVKMKEKGDIPEGYSVSREKKERFSLILESASTNQTSMYLCASRRGGAQNTQYFGPGTRLTVL.